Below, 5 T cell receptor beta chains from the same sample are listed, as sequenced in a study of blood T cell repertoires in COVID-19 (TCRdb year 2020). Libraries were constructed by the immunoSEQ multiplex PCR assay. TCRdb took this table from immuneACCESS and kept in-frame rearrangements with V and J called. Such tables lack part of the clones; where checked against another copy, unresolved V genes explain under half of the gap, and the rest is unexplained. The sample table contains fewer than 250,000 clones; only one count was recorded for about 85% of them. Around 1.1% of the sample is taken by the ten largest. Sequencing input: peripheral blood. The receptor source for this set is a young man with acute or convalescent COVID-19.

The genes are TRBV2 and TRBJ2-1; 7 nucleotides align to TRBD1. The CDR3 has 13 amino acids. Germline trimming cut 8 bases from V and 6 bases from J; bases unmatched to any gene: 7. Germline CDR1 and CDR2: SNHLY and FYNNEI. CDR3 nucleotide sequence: TGTGCCAGCTTCTTATACAGGGGCAATGAGCAGTTCTTC. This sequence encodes CASFLYRGNEQFF.

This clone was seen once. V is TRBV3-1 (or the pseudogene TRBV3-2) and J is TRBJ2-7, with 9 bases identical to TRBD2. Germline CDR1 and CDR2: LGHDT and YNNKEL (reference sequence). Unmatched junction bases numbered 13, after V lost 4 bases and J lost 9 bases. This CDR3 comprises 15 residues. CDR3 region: CASSPDWGGRGPQYF. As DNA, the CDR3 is TGTGCCAGCAGCCCCGATTGGGGCGGGAGGGGCCCGCAGTACTTC.

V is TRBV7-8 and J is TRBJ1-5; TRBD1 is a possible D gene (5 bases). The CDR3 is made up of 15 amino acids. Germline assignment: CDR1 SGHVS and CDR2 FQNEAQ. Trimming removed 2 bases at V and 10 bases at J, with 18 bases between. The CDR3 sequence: CASSLKGAREGPQHF. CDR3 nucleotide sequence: TGTGCCAGCAGCTTAAAAGGGGCCCGTGAAGGTCCCCAGCATTTT.

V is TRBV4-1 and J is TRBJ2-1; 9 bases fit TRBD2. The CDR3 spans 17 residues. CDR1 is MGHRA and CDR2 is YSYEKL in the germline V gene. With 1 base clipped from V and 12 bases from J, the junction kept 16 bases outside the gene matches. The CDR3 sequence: CASSQVGRGGDSMAQFF. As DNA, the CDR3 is TGCGCCAGCAGCCAAGTGGGTCGCGGGGGGGATTCAATGGCGCAGTTCTTC.

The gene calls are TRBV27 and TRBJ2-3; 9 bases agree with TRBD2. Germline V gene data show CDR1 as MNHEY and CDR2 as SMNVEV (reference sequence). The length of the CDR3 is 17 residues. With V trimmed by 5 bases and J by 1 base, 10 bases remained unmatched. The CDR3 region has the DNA TGTGCCAGCAGTCCAAGGGCTAGCGGGGCTGGCACAGATACGCAGTATTTT. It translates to CASSPRASGAGTDTQYF.